These 32 T cell receptor beta chains were sequenced from one sample in a study of blood T cell repertoires in COVID-19. The data were produced by immunoSEQ multiplex PCR, yet TCRdb's version contains in-frame clones alone and is incomplete. The sample lists approximately 62,000 clones, over 80% occurring once. Sequencing was performed on peripheral blood. These receptors all come from a human donor with active COVID-19. The donor label of this sample is uncertain.

The chain is built from TRBV18 and TRBJ1-1, with a weak D call TRBD1 (5 bases). Germline lookup yields CDR1 KGHSH and CDR2 LQKENI. The CDR3 is 16 amino acids. V lost 1 base to trimming and J lost 2 bases, with 14 bases between them. The CDR3, as DNA: TGTGCCAGCTCACCACGCCAGGGAGGCCTCAACACTGAAGCTTTCTTT. It encodes CASSPRQGGLNTEAFF.

The chain is built from TRBV29-1 and TRBJ2-7; 7 bases are a match to TRBD1. The germline V gene has CDR1 SQVTM and CDR2 ANQGSEA. CDR3 length: 13 residues. Trimming at V came to 7 bases and at J to 4 bases, leaving 10 bases not matched to a gene. The CDR3 coding sequence is TGCAGCGCCTCAGACAGGGAAACGTACGAGCAGTACTTC. Translating gives CSASDRETYEQYF.

The chain uses TRBV15 and TRBJ1-3; D ambiguous. Trimming pared 5 bases from V and 4 bases from J, leaving 12 bases between. This CDR3 is built from 14 residues. Looked up from germline, CDR1 is LNHNV and CDR2 is YYDKDF (reference sequence). Here the CDR3 reads CATSSSAAGNTIYF. Here the CDR3 DNA reads TGTGCCACCAGCTCTTCCGCGGCCGGAAACACCATATATTTT.

The chain joins TRBV6-1 to TRBJ2-3; unclear D gene. This CDR3 comprises 13 residues. V was pared by 3 bases and J by 3 bases, with 7 bases between. CDR1 is MNHNS and CDR2 is SASEGT in the germline V gene. The CDR3 DNA is TGTGCCAGCAGTGATCCCTCTACAGATACGCAGTATTTT. Amino acids: CASSDPSTDTQYF.

This clone was counted only a few times. The chain has TRBV2 and TRBJ1-1; 8 nucleotides align to TRBD1. The CDR3 has 13 residues. The V gene end was trimmed by 6 bases and the J gene end by 4 bases; junction bases not matched to a gene: 4. Germline lookup yields CDR1 SNHLY and CDR2 FYNNEI. The CDR3 DNA follows: TGTGCCAGCAGAGCGACAGGGGTCACTGAAGCTTTCTTT. Translation gives CASRATGVTEAFF.

The V and J genes are TRBV7-6 and TRBJ1-5, with a weak D call TRBD1 (5 bases). This CDR3 has 16 amino acids. Germline CDR1 SGHVS, CDR2 FNYEAQ. Trimming removed 1 base from V and 3 bases from J, with 13 bases in between. CDR3 nucleotide sequence: TGTGCCAGCAGCTTAGTAGGGGAGGCGTTCAATCAGCCCCAGCATTTT. Protein: CASSLVGEAFNQPQHF.

The chain recombines TRBV5-4 with TRBJ2-7; tentatively, D is TRBD2 (7 bases). Germline V gene lookup returns CDR1 SGHNT and CDR2 YYREEE (reference sequence). CDR3 size: 13 residues. V lost 6 bases, J lost 5 bases, and 15 bases lay in between. CDR3 bases: TGTGCCAGCACCCAAACGGGGGGCCACGAGCAGTACTTC. Protein sequence: CASTQTGGHEQYF.

J is TRBJ2-7 and V is TRBV28; D is perhaps TRBD1 (6 bases). V was pared by 3 bases and J by 0 bases, with 15 bases between. The CDR3 is 16 amino acids. Germline CDR1 MDHEN, CDR2 SYDVKM. The CDR3 is CASSFPTRQDSYEQYF. In nucleotides, the CDR3 is TGTGCCAGCAGTTTCCCCACCCGACAGGACTCCTACGAGCAGTACTTC.

The chain recombines TRBV7-9 with TRBJ2-3; D call uncertain. Trimming stripped 3 bases from V and 5 bases from J, with 3 bases between. CDR1 is SEHNR, CDR2 FQNEAQ, per germline (reference sequence). The CDR3 consists of 11 residues. CDR3 sequence (DNA): TGTGCCAGCAGCTTCCGAGATACGCAGTATTTT. Encoded protein: CASSFRDTQYF.

V is TRBV5-1 and J is TRBJ2-2, with a possible D match to TRBD1 (5 bases). CDR1 and CDR2 from the germline V gene are SGHRS and YFSETQ. The CDR3 has 13 amino acids. Trimming left V 2 bases short and J 4 bases short, with 6 bases between. The chain's CDR3 is CASSFQGTGELFF. CDR3 bases: TGCGCCAGCAGCTTCCAGGGCACCGGGGAGCTGTTTTTT. Using reference TRBV5-1 and TRBJ2-2 for the parts outside the CDR3, the full variable domain is KAGVTQTPRYLIKTRGQQVTLSCSPISGHRSVSWYQQTPGQGLQFLFEYFSETQRNKGNFPGRFSGRQFSNSRSEMNVSTLELGDSALYLCASSFQGTGELFFGEGSRLTVL.

This chain links TRBV5-8 with TRBJ2-5; a weak D match, TRBD2 (5 bases). The CDR3 runs 11 residues. Trimming removed 6 bases from V and 3 bases from J, with 6 bases in between. Per the germline V gene, CDR1 is SGHTS and CDR2 is YDEGEE. CDR3 nucleotides: TGTGCCAGCACGAGGGAAGAGACCCAGTACTTC. It encodes CASTREETQYF.

The sample holds a few counts of this clone. The rearrangement links TRBV9 to TRBJ1-6; no reliable D call. The CDR3 is 16 amino acids. With 3 bases removed from V and 0 bases from J, the gap between germline ends came to 10 bases. CDR1 and CDR2 (germline): SGDLS, YYNGEE. The CDR3 DNA sequence: TGTGCCAGCAGCGAGTCGGGGAGCTCCTATAATTCACCCCTCCACTTT. It codes for CASSESGSSYNSPLHF. Complete variable domain (other parts from reference TRBV9 and TRBJ1-6): DSGVTQTPKHLITATGQRVTLRCSPRSGDLSVYWYQQSLDQGLQFLIQYYNGEERAKGNILERFSAQQFPDLHSELNLSSLELGDSALYFCASSESGSSYNSPLHFGNGTRLTVT.

The chain joins TRBV5-1 to TRBJ2-7; 8 nucleotides align to TRBD1. CDR1 and CDR2 (germline): SGHRS, YFSETQ. This CDR3 spans 17 amino acids. The V segment lost 4 bases and the J segment 3 bases; nucleotides outside the gene matches: 15. The CDR3 protein is CASSPRQGTASRYEQYF. CDR3 nucleotide sequence: TGCGCCAGCAGCCCTCGACAGGGGACCGCTTCGCGCTACGAGCAGTACTTC.

The V gene is TRBV16, the J gene TRBJ2-1; 11 bases match TRBD2. Germline values: CDR1 KGHSY, CDR2 FQNENV. The trim removed 5 bases at V and 4 bases at J, leaving 7 bases unmatched. The CDR3 extends over 16 amino acids. CDR3 protein: CASSTSSGGPYNEQFF. CDR3 bases: TGTGCCAGCAGCACCTCTAGCGGGGGGCCTTACAATGAGCAGTTCTTC.

This chain uses TRBV15 with TRBJ2-7; tentative D call: TRBD1 (5 bases). In germline, CDR1 is LNHNV, CDR2 YYDKDF (reference sequence). V lost 0 bases to trimming and J lost 2 bases, with 14 bases between them. The CDR3 runs 16 residues. DNA of the CDR3: TGTGCCACCAGCAGAGATTTGGGGCAGCCAGCCTACGAGCAGTACTTC. It translates to CATSRDLGQPAYEQYF. The full variable domain, with the rest looked up from reference TRBV15 and TRBJ2-7, is DAMVIQNPRYQVTQFGKPVTLSCSQTLNHNVMYWYQQKSSQAPKLLFHYYDKDFNNEADTPDNFQSRRPNTSFCFLDIRSPGLGDTAMYLCATSRDLGQPAYEQYFGPGTRLTVT.

The count of this clone is one. The rearrangement links TRBV7-2 to TRBJ2-1, with 10 bases matching TRBD2. This CDR3 has 15 amino acids. With 4 bases clipped from V and 7 bases from J, the junction kept 7 bases outside the gene matches. Looked up from germline, CDR1 is SGHTA and CDR2 is FQGNSA. The CDR3 loop reads CASSYLSGGPNEQFF. Written as DNA, the CDR3 is TGTGCCAGCAGCTATCTTAGCGGGGGGCCGAATGAGCAGTTCTTC.

This chain links TRBV4-1 with TRBJ1-4; TRBD1 matches 10 bases. There are 17 residues in the CDR3. The germline gives CDR1 MGHRA, CDR2 YSYEKL. V trimming: 4 bases; J trimming: 5 bases; junction bases outside the gene matches: 10. The CDR3 sequence is CASSPRDRGFENEKLFF. CDR3 bases: TGCGCCAGCAGCCCTCGGGACAGGGGATTTGAGAATGAAAAACTGTTTTTT.

Here the CDR3 DNA reads TGTGCCAGCAGCCAAGATTCCACAGGACCCCAAGAGACCCAGTACTTC. It yields the protein CASSQDSTGPQETQYF. The chain carries TRBV3-1 (or the pseudogene TRBV3-2) and TRBJ2-5, with D possibly being TRBD1 (5 bases). The CDR3 sequence is 16 residues long. V lost 0 bases and J lost 1, with 12 bases in between. Germline V gives CDR1 LGHDT, CDR2 YNNKEL (reference sequence).

This clone was found a few times. The gene calls are TRBV5-4 and TRBJ1-5; unclear D gene. V dropped 5 bases and J dropped 1 base, with 10 bases sitting between them. This CDR3 comprises 14 residues. Germline lookup yields CDR1 SGHNT and CDR2 YYREEE (reference sequence). The CDR3 nucleotides are TGTGCCAGCAGTATGGCGGGGAGCAATCAGCCCCAGCATTTT. Translated: CASSMAGSNQPQHF.

This clone was detected a few times. The CDR3 sequence is CASSLAGTGGPYEQYF. The CDR3 DNA follows: TGTGCCAGCAGCTTAGCGGGGACAGGGGGTCCCTACGAGCAGTACTTC. The J gene is TRBJ2-7, the V gene TRBV11-1, with TRBD1 matching 11 bases. CDR1 and CDR2 from the germline V gene are SGHAT and FQDESV (reference sequence). V lost 0 bases and J lost 2; bases outside the gene matches: 3. This CDR3 comprises 16 residues.

V and J are TRBV19 and TRBJ2-2; possibly TRBD1 for D (5 bases). Germline V gives CDR1 LNHDA, CDR2 SQIVND (reference sequence). With 5 bases removed from V and 0 bases from J, the gap between germline ends came to 13 bases. The CDR3 is made up of 16 amino acids. Here the CDR3 DNA reads TGTGCCAGTAGTCCCTCAGACAGATCGAACACCGGGGAGCTGTTTTTT. This translates into CASSPSDRSNTGELFF.

The chain joins TRBV3-1 (or the pseudogene TRBV3-2) to TRBJ1-1; D gene uncertain. The CDR3 extends over 14 amino acids. CDR1 and CDR2 from the germline V gene are LGHDT and YNNKEL (reference sequence). The V gene lost 6 bases and the J gene lost 3 bases, with 14 bases spanning the gap. In DNA, the CDR3 is TGTGCCAGCAGGGGGAGACTTGCGGACACTGAAGCTTTCTTT. As protein: CASRGRLADTEAFF.

V gene TRBV4-3 combines with J gene TRBJ1-1; unclear D gene. CDR1 is LGHNA, CDR2 YSLEER, per germline. V gave up 0 bases and J gave up 1 base, with 9 bases separating them. The CDR3 length is 15 residues. The CDR3 coding sequence is TGCGCCAGCAGCCAAGATTCAGGAACGAACACTGAAGCTTTCTTT. Protein sequence: CASSQDSGTNTEAFF.

The chain employs TRBV18 and TRBJ2-2; TRBD1 is a possible D gene (5 bases). Trimming took 4 bases from V and 5 from J, leaving 11 bases between them. Germline CDR1 KGHSH, CDR2 LQKENI. This CDR3 has 14 residues. The CDR3 DNA reads TGTGCCAGCTCACTGAAGAAGGGGACCGGGGAGCTGTTTTTT. Translated, it gives CASSLKKGTGELFF.

This clone was recorded a few times. This rearrangement joins TRBV3-1 (or the pseudogene TRBV3-2) to TRBJ1-1, with 8 bases lining up with TRBD1. The V segment lost 2 bases and the J segment 1 base; nucleotides outside the gene matches: 6. The germline CDR1 and CDR2 sequences are LGHDT and YNNKEL (reference sequence). The CDR3 has 16 amino acids. The CDR3 sequence: CASSQPKQGENTEAFF. The CDR3, as DNA: TGTGCCAGCAGCCAACCAAAACAGGGGGAGAACACTGAAGCTTTCTTT.

This chain joins TRBV19 and TRBJ2-2, with TRBD1 identical over 9 bases. Looked up from germline, CDR1 is LNHDA and CDR2 is SQIVND (reference sequence). The CDR3 has 13 amino acids. Trimming took 11 bases from V and 7 from J; bases not matched to a gene: 8. The CDR3 spells CARHRGQDGELFF. CDR3 DNA sequence: TGTGCCCGCCACAGGGGGCAAGACGGGGAGCTGTTTTTT.

This sequence joins TRBV27 and TRBJ2-1; 13 bases match TRBD2. V shed 6 bases and J 8 bases; nucleotides not matched to a gene: 13. Germline V gene sequence: CDR1 MNHEY, CDR2 SMNVEV (reference sequence). The CDR3 has 17 residues. For the CDR3, the DNA is TGTGCCAGCAGAACGGGACTAGCGGGACCAGAAGGCTATGAGCAGTTCTTC. Translated, it gives CASRTGLAGPEGYEQFF.

This clone was picked up a small number of times. The V and J genes are TRBV2 and TRBJ2-2; weak D call: TRBD2 (7 bases). The length of the CDR3 is 14 residues. Germline V gene data show CDR1 as SNHLY and CDR2 as FYNNEI. Trimming left V 10 bases short and J 5 bases short, with 17 bases between. The CDR3 loop reads CAISGGRTTGELFF. Written as DNA, the CDR3 is TGTGCCATTTCGGGGGGCCGGACTACCGGGGAGCTGTTTTTT.

V is TRBV9 and J is TRBJ2-7; TRBD2 aligns across 9 bases. The CDR3 has 15 amino acids. V lost 0 bases to trimming and J lost 4 bases; unmatched junction nucleotides: 5. CDR1 SGDLS and CDR2 YYNGEE come from the germline V gene. CDR3 loop: CASSVEGLAGYEQYF. The CDR3 coding sequence is TGTGCCAGCAGCGTAGAAGGGCTAGCGGGGTACGAGCAGTACTTC.

This chain uses TRBV6-5 with TRBJ2-6; tentatively, D is TRBD1 (5 bases). CDR3 length equals 16 residues. V was clipped by 0 bases and J by 2 bases, with 8 bases between them. Germline values: CDR1 MNHEY, CDR2 SVGAGI. The CDR3 DNA sequence: TGTGCCAGCAGTTACTCGCCAGGGACTGGGGCCAACGTCCTGACTTTC. It translates to CASSYSPGTGANVLTF.

In this sample, this clone turned up once. This chain links TRBV9 with TRBJ2-1; TRBD1 might be the D (6 bases). The CDR3 consists of 12 residues. CDR1 is SGDLS and CDR2 is YYNGEE in the germline V gene. V gave up 4 bases and J gave up 9 bases, with 11 bases separating them. This CDR3 reads CASSSQGSEQFF. Written as DNA, the CDR3 is TGTGCCAGCAGCTCACAGGGTAGTGAGCAGTTCTTC.

This chain connects TRBV12-1 to TRBJ2-2; whether TRBD2, the table's D call, matches the DNA was not checked. TRBV12-1 is a pseudogene segment. The CDR3 is made up of 17 amino acids. The CDR3 reads CASSPRDGRGRTGELFF. CDR3 coding DNA: TGTGCCAGCAGCCCACGGGACGGGAGGGGGCGCACCGGGGAGCTGTTTTTT.